This T cell receptor beta chain was observed in a study of cytomegalovirus exposure and HLA in healthy donors. Points from the study as a whole: DRB1 had the most TCR associations and HLA-C the fewest, a later analysis found, with rates varying by HLA locus.

Only one count was recorded for this clone. Its antigen is unknown. The PCR had 60 Vbeta and 13 Jbeta primers. Profiled with immunoSEQ multiplex PCR; TCRdb holds only in-frame clones, not every one. This table holds 92,000 or so clones, around three fifths found once. The CDR3 consists of 13 residues. Trimming left V 2 bases short and J 5 bases short, with 8 bases between. In germline, CDR1 is SGHTA, CDR2 FQGNSA. The sequencing sample was made of PBMCs. The chain employs TRBV7-2 and TRBJ2-3; TRBD2 is a possible D gene (5 bases). The sequence was obtained from a woman in her forties or fifties in good health and CMV-seropositive. CDR3 region: CASSLSEGDTQYF. The CDR3 DNA follows: TGTGCCAGCAGCTTAAGTGAGGGAGATACGCAGTATTTT.